A single sample is the source of the 8 T cell receptor beta chains below, sequenced in a study of blood T cell repertoires in COVID-19. Here immunoSEQ multiplex PCR was the method, and the copy in TCRdb shows in-frame clones only, minus some. The sample records about 90,000 clones, 72% being singletons. The sample was peripheral blood. The receptors were sampled from a woman of 80 years or more with acute or convalescent COVID-19.

This clone was seen more than once but under ten times. The chain couples TRBV30 to TRBJ1-5; maybe TRBD1 (5 bases). The V end lost 0 bases, the J end lost 9 bases, and 15 bases lay between the germline ends. The CDR3 has 14 residues. Germline values: CDR1 GTSNPN, CDR2 SVGIG (reference sequence). The CDR3 sequence: CAWSVPSGLGPQHF. As DNA, the CDR3 is TGTGCCTGGAGTGTACCGTCAGGGCTAGGGCCCCAGCATTTT.

V usage is TRBV28 and J usage is TRBJ2-2, with D perhaps matching TRBD1 (6 bases). The CDR3 runs to 15 residues. V lost 5 bases and J 0 bases, leaving 10 bases between the germline ends. The germline V gene has CDR1 MDHEN and CDR2 SYDVKM. The CDR3: CASSPGHTNTGELFF. The CDR3 nucleotides are TGTGCCAGCAGTCCGGGACATACGAACACCGGGGAGCTGTTTTTT.

The chain couples TRBV14 to TRBJ1-6; weak D call: TRBD1 (5 bases). Between the trimmed V and J ends, which lost 0 bases and 10 bases, there was a span of 10 bases. This CDR3 is built from 14 residues. Germline V CDR1 and CDR2: SGHDN, FVKESK. The CDR3 sequence: CASSQDLRGSPLHF. In DNA form, the CDR3 reads TGTGCCAGCAGCCAAGATCTAAGGGGATCACCCCTCCACTTT.

V and J are TRBV4-1 and TRBJ1-6; the D is unclear. The ends were cut back, 0 bases at V and 4 bases at J, with 13 bases in the middle. This CDR3 has 17 amino acids. CDR1 and CDR2 (germline): MGHRA, YSYEKL. CDR3 nucleotide sequence: TGCGCCAGCAGCCAAGACCCGGGTGGCGTGTATAATTCACCCCTCCACTTT. Its translation is CASSQDPGGVYNSPLHF.

The chain couples TRBV2 to TRBJ1-4; 10 bases match TRBD1. There are 14 residues in the CDR3. The germline CDR1 and CDR2 sequences are SNHLY and FYNNEI. V trimming: 5 bases; J trimming: 6 bases; junction bases outside the gene matches: 3. The chain's CDR3 is CASSSGTGDEKLFF. CDR3 DNA sequence: TGTGCCAGCAGTTCCGGGACAGGGGATGAAAAACTGTTTTTT.

The genes are TRBV18 and TRBJ2-7; maybe TRBD2 (6 bases). Per germline, CDR1 KGHSH and CDR2 LQKENI. The CDR3 spans 13 residues. V lost 3 bases to trimming and J lost 5 bases, with 11 bases between them. CDR3 region: CASSPAGNNEQYF. CDR3 DNA sequence: TGTGCCAGCTCACCGGCGGGGAACAACGAGCAGTACTTC.

The J gene is TRBJ2-2, the V gene TRBV7-9, with a weak D call TRBD2 (5 bases). With 1 base removed from V and 7 bases from J, the gap between germline ends came to 16 bases. CDR3 size: 16 residues. CDR1 and CDR2 (germline): SEHNR, FQNEAQ (reference sequence). CDR3 amino acids: CASSLGTYRGIGELFF. In nucleotides, the CDR3 is TGTGCCAGCAGCTTAGGGACCTACCGGGGTATCGGGGAGCTGTTTTTT.

The chain is built from TRBV7-6 and TRBJ1-2; no definite D call. The V gene lost 7 bases and the J gene lost 4 bases, with 13 bases spanning the gap. This CDR3 is built from 13 residues. The germline CDR1 and CDR2 sequences are SGHVS and FNYEAQ. The CDR3 region has the DNA TGTGCCAGCACCCTCGGAGATTCCTATGGCTACACCTTC. Its translation: CASTLGDSYGYTF.